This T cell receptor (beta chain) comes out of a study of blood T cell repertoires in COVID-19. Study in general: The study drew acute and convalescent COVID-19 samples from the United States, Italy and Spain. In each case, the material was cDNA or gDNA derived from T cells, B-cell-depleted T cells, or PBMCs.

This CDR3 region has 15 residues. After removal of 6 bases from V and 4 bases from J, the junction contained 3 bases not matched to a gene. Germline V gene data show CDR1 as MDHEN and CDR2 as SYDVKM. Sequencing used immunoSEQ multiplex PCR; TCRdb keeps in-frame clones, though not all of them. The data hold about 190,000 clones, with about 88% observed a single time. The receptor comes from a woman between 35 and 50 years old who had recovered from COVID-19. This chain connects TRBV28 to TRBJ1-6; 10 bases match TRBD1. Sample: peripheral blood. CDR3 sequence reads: CASRGQGIYNSPLHF. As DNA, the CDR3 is TGTGCCAGCAGGGGACAGGGGATATATAATTCACCCCTCCACTTT. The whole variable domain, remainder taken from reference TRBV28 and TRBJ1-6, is DVKVTQSSRYLVKRTGEKVFLECVQDMDHENMFWYRQDPGLGLRLIYFSYDVKMKEKGDIPEGYSVSREKKERFSLILESASTNQTSMYLCASRGQGIYNSPLHFGNGTRLTVT.